This TCR beta chain emerged from a study of blood T cell repertoires in COVID-19. Study in general: Material from acute and convalescent COVID-19 was sourced from the United States, Italy and Spain. PBMCs, B-cell-depleted T cells, or T cells were the source of the cDNA or gDNA that made up the material.

Germline CDR1 MNHEY, CDR2 SVGAGI. V was clipped by 6 bases and J by 0 bases; unmatched bases: 7. There are 15 residues in the CDR3. Per the original methods: For nucleated cells, counts were estimated from reference gene primer amplification. TCRdb keeps only in-frame clones here, not all; method: immunoSEQ multiplex PCR. The D gene and trimming were derived from the DNA, and the V and J assignments and clone size from that table. The table has roughly 80,000 clones, approximately 80% seen once; the top ten hold roughly 14%. This TCR came from a human donor in a cohort sampled during active COVID-19. Sequences were obtained from peripheral blood. The chain carries TRBV6-5 and TRBJ2-7, with 8 bases lining up with TRBD1. CDR3 sequence (DNA): TGTGCCAGCAGCAGAAGCCAGGGGGCCTCCTACGAGCAGTACTTC. Translated: CASSRSQGASYEQYF.